These 21 T cell receptor beta chains share one sample of origin, sequenced in a study of molecular identifiers for immune sequencing clone quantification. Each CDR3 protein gets one entry after TCRdb re-called the PCR reads with MiXCR. The table records roughly 50,000 distinct CDR3 sequences, 25% of them present only once. Sequencing was carried out using naive CD8+ T cells from blood, with Jurkat cell RNA spiked in. Specified subset: FACS-sorted CD8+CD4-CCR7+CD45RA+ naive T cells. Every receptor here comes from a human donor in good health. Some libraries in this study had Jurkat cell RNA spiked in.

This clonotype was picked up many times. This rearrangement joins TRBV9 to TRBJ2-3; D is uncertain. Germline V gene sequence: CDR1 SGDLS, CDR2 YYNGEE. Trimming left V 0 bases short and J 4 bases short, with 12 bases between. The CDR3 extends over 15 amino acids. CDR3 DNA: TGTGCCAGCAGCGTAGCCTATGGCTTACCAGATACGCAGTATTTT. It specifies CASSVAYGLPDTQYF.

Note on this clonotype: This may be a read error: a much more frequent sequence differs by one nucleotide. This rearrangement joins TRBV27 to TRBJ2-3, with 13 bases aligning to TRBD2. Germline CDR1 reads MNHEY; CDR2 reads SMNVEV (reference sequence). The CDR3 runs to 16 residues. CDR3 nucleotides: TGTGCCAGCAGTGAGACACTAGCGGGGGGGCCAGATACGCTGTATTTT. It codes for CASSETLAGGPDTLYF.

As for this clonotype: A much larger clone lies one base from this, so it may be a read error. The chain couples TRBV6-1 to TRBJ2-5; 9 bases are a match to TRBD1. Germline V lookup: CDR1 MNHNS, CDR2 SASEGT. This CDR3 has 15 amino acids. V was clipped by 3 bases and J by 9 bases; unmatched bases: 11. The CDR3 DNA is TGTGCCAGCAGTGATCCGAGGACAGGGGTCGAGGCCCAGTACTTC. This sequence encodes CASSDPRTGVEAQYF.

The table lists this clonotype with many counts. V and J are TRBV29-1 and TRBJ1-3; no clear D gene. V was shortened by 7 bases and J by 0 bases, with 7 bases between the two germline ends. Germline assignment: CDR1 SQVTM and CDR2 ANQGSEA. The CDR3 runs 12 residues. Written as DNA, the CDR3 is TGCAGCGGCAAGGACTCTGGAAACACCATATATTTT. The encoded protein is CSGKDSGNTIYF.

This clonotype was recorded at least ten times. The V and J genes are TRBV4-3 and TRBJ2-7, with D maybe TRBD2 (6 bases). V was cut by 1 base and J by 3 bases, with 16 bases left in between. Germline CDR1 is LGHNA and CDR2 is YSLEER. The CDR3 runs to 16 residues. The CDR3 sequence: CASSQGAGGAGYEQYF. The CDR3 DNA reads TGCGCCAGCAGCCAAGGTGCCGGCGGAGCGGGCTACGAGCAGTACTTC.

There are many counts of this clonotype. The chain recombines TRBV4-3 with TRBJ1-3; the D gene is possibly TRBD1 (5 bases). The CDR3 consists of 15 residues. In germline, CDR1 is LGHNA, CDR2 YSLEER. V dropped 0 bases and J dropped 1 base, with 7 bases sitting between them. Here the CDR3 reads CASSQDRGSGNTIYF. Written as DNA, the CDR3 is TGCGCCAGCAGCCAAGATCGGGGGTCTGGAAACACCATATATTTT.

This clonotype was counted many times. This chain joins TRBV9 and TRBJ1-5; a possible D gene is TRBD1 (5 bases). V was pared by 0 bases and J by 6 bases, with 10 bases between. Germline V CDR1 and CDR2: SGDLS, YYNGEE. This CDR3 has 14 residues. DNA of the CDR3: TGTGCCAGCAGCGTAGACGGGGGAGCTCAGCCCCAGCATTTT. It yields the protein CASSVDGGAQPQHF.

Notes on this clonotype: A much bigger clone sits one base away, suggesting this may be a read error. The chain couples TRBV12-3 or TRBV12-4 to TRBJ2-3; TRBD1 might be the D (6 bases). There are 10 residues in the CDR3. The CDR3, as DNA: TGTGACACAGGGACAGATACGCAGTATTTT. It translates to CDTGTDTQYF.

The genes are TRBV13 and TRBJ2-3; tentative D call: TRBD1 (5 bases). Per germline, CDR1 PRHDT and CDR2 FYEKMQ (reference sequence). Trimming stripped 5 bases from V and 0 bases from J, with 12 bases between. There are 15 residues in the CDR3. The CDR3 region is CASSRQHYSTDTQYF. The CDR3 DNA reads TGTGCCAGCAGCCGACAGCACTATAGCACAGATACGCAGTATTTT.

This rearrangement joins TRBV27 to TRBJ2-2; 12 nucleotides match TRBD1. CDR3 length equals 19 residues. The germline gives CDR1 MNHEY, CDR2 SMNVEV (reference sequence). V trimming: 1 base; J trimming: 2 bases; junction bases outside the gene matches: 8. The CDR3 sequence: CASSLYSWGQGANTGELFF. The CDR3 nucleotides read TGTGCCAGCAGTTTATATAGTTGGGGACAGGGGGCTAACACCGGGGAGCTGTTTTTT.

The sample holds a few counts of this clonotype. The rearrangement uses TRBV19 and TRBJ2-5; D not certain. Germline CDR1 and CDR2: LNHDA and SQIVND (reference sequence). Deletions cut 3 bases from V and 0 bases from J, with 26 bases between. CDR3 length: 20 residues. The CDR3 region has the DNA TGTGCCAGTAGTATGATTCCGGGCGCAGGTCCGGTCCCATACCAAGAGACCCAGTACTTC. Amino acids: CASSMIPGAGPVPYQETQYF.

On this clonotype: With a much larger clone just one base away, this may be a read error. This chain joins TRBV4-3 and TRBJ2-7; no clear D gene. Germline CDR1 reads LGHNA; CDR2 reads YSLEER. This CDR3 has 17 amino acids. With 0 bases removed from V and 2 bases from J, the gap between germline ends came to 17 bases. In DNA, the CDR3 is TGCGCCAGCAGCCAAGATAGAGCCGCCGGAATTGCCTACGAGCAGTACTTC. Amino acid sequence: CASSQDRAAGIAYEQYF.

This clonotype was seen many times. This chain connects TRBV9 to TRBJ2-3; no firm D call. The CDR3 loop spans 12 amino acids. Looked up from germline, CDR1 is SGDLS and CDR2 is YYNGEE. Trimming took 3 bases from V and 2 from J, leaving 4 bases between them. The CDR3 is CASSADTDTQYF. DNA of the CDR3: TGTGCCAGCAGCGCAGACACAGATACGCAGTATTTT.

This clonotype has a count of ten or more. The DNA of the CDR3 is TGTGCCAGCTCATACCTACTAGCGGGAGTGGCAGATACGCAGTATTTT. The encoded protein is CASSYLLAGVADTQYF. This chain links TRBV18 with TRBJ2-3, with 11 positions matching TRBD2. Germline CDR1 KGHSH, CDR2 LQKENI. The CDR3 is made up of 16 amino acids. The trim removed 5 bases at V and 4 bases at J, leaving 8 bases unmatched.

At least ten counts were recorded for this clonotype. The chain carries TRBV20-1 and TRBJ2-7; D perhaps matches TRBD1 (5 bases). This CDR3 contains 14 residues. Germline V gene sequence: CDR1 DFQATT, CDR2 SNEGSKA (reference sequence). V lost 0 bases, J lost 2 bases, and 11 bases lay in between. The CDR3 DNA reads as TGCAGTGCTAGAGATAGACAGAAACCCTACGAGCAGTACTTC. Protein: CSARDRQKPYEQYF.

In its sample, this clonotype was seen many times. The chain uses TRBV28 and TRBJ1-5; no firm D call. This CDR3 comprises 13 residues. The V end was cut by 6 bases, the J end by 6 bases, with 12 bases between. Germline loops: CDR1 MDHEN, CDR2 SYDVKM. CDR3 bases: TGTGCCAGCAGCCAACGACTTCCTCAGCCCCAGCATTTT. Its protein product is CASSQRLPQPQHF.

Many counts were recorded for this clonotype. The chain couples TRBV27 to TRBJ1-1; 7 positions match TRBD1. This CDR3 is 13 amino acids long. Per the germline V gene, CDR1 is MNHEY and CDR2 is SMNVEV (reference sequence). The J segment lost 11 bases and the V segment lost 6 bases, leaving 12 bases of the junction unmatched. CDR3: CASRPPGQARAFF. The DNA for the CDR3 is TGTGCCAGCAGGCCGCCAGGACAGGCGAGGGCTTTCTTT.

Turning to this clonotype: A much bigger clone sits one base away, suggesting this may be a read error. This sequence joins TRBV20-1 and TRBJ1-5; D is unresolved. V lost 6 bases, J lost 6 bases, and 18 bases lay in between. The CDR3 runs to 14 residues. Per the germline V gene, CDR1 is DFQATT and CDR2 is SNEGSKA (reference sequence). As DNA, the CDR3 is TGCAGTGCAGTACCTGGGCACCGCAGTCAGCCCCAGCATTTT. The encoded protein is CSAVPGHRSQPQHF.

A note on this clonotype: Just one base apart from a much larger clone, this may be a read error. The J gene is TRBJ1-1, the V gene TRBV12-3 or TRBV12-4; D is undetermined. The CDR3 spans 12 residues. The chain's CDR3 is CASGVGAIEASF. Here the CDR3 DNA reads TGTGCCAGCGGGGTTGGAGCAATTGAAGCTTCCTTT.

This clonotype was seen at least ten times. The J gene is TRBJ2-7, the V gene TRBV13, with 10 positions matching TRBD1. Per the germline V gene, CDR1 is PRHDT and CDR2 is FYEKMQ (reference sequence). Trimming took 5 bases from V and 2 from J; bases not matched to a gene: 6. The CDR3 consists of 15 residues. CDR3 DNA sequence: TGTGCCAGCAGCGCGGACAGGGGGACCACCTACGAGCAGTACTTC. Translated, it gives CASSADRGTTYEQYF.

This clonotype appeared many times. The chain joins TRBV6-5 to TRBJ1-1; 7 nucleotides line up with TRBD1. This CDR3 has 18 residues. Germline-derived CDR1 and CDR2 are MNHEY and SVGAGI. V shed 5 bases and J 1 base; nucleotides not matched to a gene: 16. The chain's CDR3 is CASSTRDSTKHPNTEAFF. The CDR3 coding sequence is TGTGCCAGCAGTACCCGGGACAGCACGAAACATCCGAACACTGAAGCTTTCTTT.